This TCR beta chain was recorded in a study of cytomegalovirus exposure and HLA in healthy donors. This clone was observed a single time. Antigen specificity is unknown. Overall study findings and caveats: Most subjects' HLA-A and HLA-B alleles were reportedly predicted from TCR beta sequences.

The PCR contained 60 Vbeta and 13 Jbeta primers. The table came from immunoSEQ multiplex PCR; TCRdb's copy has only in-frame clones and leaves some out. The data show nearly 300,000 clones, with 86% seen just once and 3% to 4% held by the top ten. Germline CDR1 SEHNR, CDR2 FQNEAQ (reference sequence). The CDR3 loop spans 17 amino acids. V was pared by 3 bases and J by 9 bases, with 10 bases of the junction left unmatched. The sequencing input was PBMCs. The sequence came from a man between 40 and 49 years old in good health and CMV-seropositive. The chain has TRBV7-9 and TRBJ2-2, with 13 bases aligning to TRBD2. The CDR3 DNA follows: TGTGCCAGCAGCTTCACCCGTAGGACTAGCGGGGGCAGGGAGCTGTTTTTT. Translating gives CASSFTRRTSGGRELFF.